The clone carrying this T cell receptor beta chain was observed a handful of times. Its specificity is not known. The data originate from a study of T-cell memory formation after mild COVID-19. Notes on the study in general: Clones contracting across day 15 to 85 had a balanced CD4/CD8 profile; later expanding clones leaned CD4+. Shrinking CD4+ clones resided mostly in CM and EM, and CD8+ ones in EMRA. The study detected some responding clones in pre-infection memory, suggesting cross-reactive memory joined. What remained unconfirmed was the SARS-CoV-2 specificity of second-wave clones peaking on day 37.

TCRdb passed the 5' RACE reads through MiXCR, listing each CDR3 protein once. The repertoire consists of about 400,000 distinct CDR3 sequences, with approximately 16% occurring once and the leading ten covering roughly a fifth. Germline V gene sequence: CDR1 LGHNA, CDR2 YNFKEQ. The length of the CDR3 is 17 residues. V lost 0 bases and J lost 5; bases outside the gene matches: 8. Sequenced input: PBMCs or a T cell subset sorted from them (not recorded which). The chain has TRBV4-2 and TRBJ2-3; 10 bases line up with TRBD1. The TCR was taken from a man between 18 and 29 years old who had mild COVID-19 (a few samples of this study predate the infection). Cell type and time point are not known. The chain's CDR3 is CASSQDRFRDRGDTQYF. CDR3 nucleotides: TGTGCCAGCAGCCAAGATCGGTTCCGGGACAGGGGAGATACGCAGTATTTT.